The T cell receptor (beta chain) under discussion was sequenced for a study of Ad26.COV2.S vaccination and SARS-CoV-2 variants. Whole-study context: As a participant in COV1001, the donor was in the Ad26.COV2.S trial arm. Ad26.COV2.S given intramuscularly, once or twice 56 days apart. Study findings and constraints: Vaccinees and placebo recipients showed similar non-spike TCR breadth. Among vaccine recipients, spike-specific TCR breadth exceeded that of placebo recipients.

The assay was immunoSEQ multiplex PCR, and TCRdb's table has in-frame clones only and misses some. The profile covers fewer than 600,000 clones, with about 89% appearing a single time and about 1.5% taken by the ten largest. CDR1 and CDR2 from the germline V gene are MGHRA and YSYEKL. The junction had 8 bases not matched to a gene; V was cut back by 1 base and J by 4 bases. This CDR3 comprises 16 residues. As regards this clone: Its specificity is not known.

Sample treatment: roughly 18 received Ad26.COV2.S at low or high dose, single or two shots; 5 received placebo; per-sample allocation not given. Collection of samples fell on day 63 after the first vaccine or placebo injection. The specimen comprised peripheral blood, sampled in a trial of Ad26.COV2.S vaccine versus placebo. The receptor comes from a person between 18 and 65 years old who received the Ad26.COV2.S COVID-19 vaccine or a placebo. The gene calls are TRBV4-1 and TRBJ2-3, with 7 nucleotides matching TRBD2. In DNA, the CDR3 is TGCGCCAGCAGCCAAGGACTAGCCTTTGGTTCAGATACGCAGTATTTT. It is translated as CASSQGLAFGSDTQYF.